One sample yielded the 29 T cell receptor beta chains listed below, sequenced in a study of blood T cells in healthy people across ages. Primers used in a second PCR of roughly 6 to 11 cycles were a sample-barcoded 5' primer and a J-beta primer mix. TCRdb processed the 5' RACE reads anew with MiXCR; each CDR3 protein has one entry. This sample has about 930,000 distinct CDR3 sequences, with under 35% found just once. The data were also submitted as part of a second study, on T cells of mothers and their children.

Sequenced input: blood. These receptors originate from a woman between 40 and 50 years old in good health.

V gene TRBV20-1 combines with J gene TRBJ2-1; a possible D gene is TRBD2 (5 bases). Per the germline V gene, CDR1 is DFQATT and CDR2 is SNEGSKA (reference sequence). The CDR3 is 15 residues long. Trimming left V 3 bases short and J 3 bases short, with 15 bases between. The CDR3 DNA is TGCAGTGCTAGGTGGACTCTCGAAGGCTACAATGAGCAGTTCTTC. This encodes CSARWTLEGYNEQFF.

The V call is TRBV2, the J call TRBJ2-5, with D perhaps matching TRBD1 (6 bases). Trimming removed 4 bases from V and 5 bases from J, with 17 bases in between. From germline, CDR1 is SNHLY and CDR2 FYNNEI. The CDR3 totals 15 residues. The CDR3 reads CASSGATGIYETQYF. The CDR3, as DNA: TGTGCCAGCAGTGGAGCAACAGGGATCTACGAGACCCAGTACTTC.

The rearrangement links TRBV29-1 to TRBJ1-1, with D possibly TRBD1 on 5 matching bases. The CDR3 consists of 13 residues. The germline CDR1 and CDR2 sequences are SQVTM and ANQGSEA. V lost 2 bases to trimming and J lost 4 bases, with 11 bases between them. CDR3 loop: CSVERGGGTEAFF. For the CDR3, the DNA is TGCAGCGTTGAACGGGGGGGTGGCACTGAAGCTTTCTTT.

Notes on this clonotype: Just one base apart from a much larger clone, this may be a read error. The CDR3 reads CASSFSSETGGNEQYF. Written as DNA, the CDR3 is TGTGCCAGCAGCTTCTCCTCCGAGACAGGGGGAAACGAGCAGTACTTC. The chain recombines TRBV7-2 with TRBJ2-7, with 9 bases lining up with TRBD1. CDR1 is SGHTA, CDR2 FQGNSA, per germline. The CDR3 loop spans 16 amino acids. The V and J ends lost 3 bases and 5 bases, in that order; junction bases with no gene match: 11.

The rearrangement uses TRBV4-2 and TRBJ2-7; 9 nucleotides match TRBD2. Trimming took 0 bases from V and 7 from J; bases not matched to a gene: 10. Germline CDR1 reads LGHNA; CDR2 reads YNFKEQ. This CDR3 region has 16 residues. The CDR3 DNA sequence: TGTGCCAGCAGCCAAGAGGGACTAGCCGTGATTGGGGAGCAGTACTTC. Protein product: CASSQEGLAVIGEQYF.

This clonotype was detected only a few times. The V gene is TRBV20-1, the J gene TRBJ2-7, with D maybe TRBD1 (6 bases). Between the trimmed V and J ends, which lost 2 bases and 0 bases, there was a span of 8 bases. The CDR3 sequence is 13 residues long. Germline assignment: CDR1 DFQATT and CDR2 SNEGSKA (reference sequence). The CDR3 reads CSARQGSSYEQYF. The CDR3 coding sequence is TGCAGTGCTAGACAGGGGAGCTCCTACGAGCAGTACTTC.

Of note for this clonotype: The germline gene is not matched at one end of the junction; a read error may be the cause. V is TRBV5-1 and J is TRBJ1-2, with TRBD1 matching over 7 bases. The CDR3 spans 15 residues. CDR1 is SGHRS, CDR2 YFSETQ, per germline. CDR3 in amino acids: CAGSLIGQERYGYTF. Written as DNA, the CDR3 is TGCGCCGGCAGCTTAATAGGACAGGAGAGATATGGCTACACCTTC.

This clonotype was counted ten times or more. The rearrangement joins TRBV7-6 to TRBJ2-5; 7 positions agree with TRBD2. The germline V gene has CDR1 SGHVS and CDR2 FNYEAQ. The CDR3 is 17 residues long. V was clipped by 3 bases and J by 0 bases; unmatched bases: 10. The CDR3 loop reads CASSLRGRRGYQETQYF. CDR3 in DNA: TGTGCCAGCAGCTTGCGGGGCCGGCGGGGGTACCAAGAGACCCAGTACTTC.

For this clonotype: A much larger clone differs from this one at a single base, so this may be a read error. The chain uses TRBV4-1 and TRBJ2-7; no firm D call. V lost 1 base and J 12 bases, leaving 16 bases between the germline ends. CDR3 size: 13 residues. Germline values: CDR1 MGHRA, CDR2 YSYEKL. Here the CDR3 DNA reads TGCGCCAGCAGCCAAGTCGGTCTAGAGACCCTGTACTTC. As protein: CASSQVGLETLYF.

This clonotype has ten or more counts. This rearrangement joins TRBV27 to TRBJ2-1; 14 nucleotides align to TRBD2. V lost 5 bases and J lost 9; bases outside the gene matches: 9. The CDR3 extends over 16 amino acids. Germline V gives CDR1 MNHEY, CDR2 SMNVEV (reference sequence). The CDR3 nucleotides read TGTGCCAGCAGTCCCGGGACTAGCGGGGGATGGAGTGAGCAGTTCTTC. The encoded protein is CASSPGTSGGWSEQFF.

Many counts were recorded for this clonotype. The chain uses TRBV6-5 and TRBJ2-4; perhaps TRBD1 as D (6 bases). CDR1 is MNHEY and CDR2 is SVGAGI in the germline V gene. This CDR3 spans 15 amino acids. V was clipped by 5 bases and J by 0 bases, with 11 bases between them. This CDR3 is CASSAWTVAKNIQYF. CDR3 DNA: TGTGCCAGCAGTGCTTGGACAGTAGCCAAAAACATTCAGTACTTC.

This clonotype appeared a few times. The chain uses TRBV9 and TRBJ2-2; 7 bases fit TRBD2. The CDR3 is made up of 14 amino acids. V shed 7 bases, J shed 0 bases, and the junction held 3 bases outside the gene matches. The V gene's germline CDR1 is SGDLS and CDR2 YYNGEE. The CDR3 sequence is CASCGGPNTGELFF. CDR3 bases: TGTGCCAGCTGCGGGGGACCGAACACCGGGGAGCTGTTTTTT. Full variable domain (missing parts from reference TRBV9 and TRBJ2-2): DSGVTQTPKHLITATGQRVTLRCSPRSGDLSVYWYQQSLDQGLQFLIQYYNGEERAKGNILERFSAQQFPDLHSELNLSSLELGDSALYFCASCGGPNTGELFFGEGSRLTVL.

This clonotype was found a few times. The chain carries TRBV21-1 and TRBJ2-7; the table's D call TRBD2 went unverified against the DNA. TRBV21-1 corresponds to a pseudogene. This CDR3 is 17 amino acids long. The CDR3 spells CASSKIGLAGQFYEQYF. The CDR3 DNA follows: TGTGCCAGCAGCAAAATCGGCTTGGCAGGGCAATTCTACGAGCAGTACTTC.

This chain links TRBV7-2 with TRBJ1-2, with a tentative D call TRBD1 (5 bases). The CDR3 has 14 amino acids. Per the germline V gene, CDR1 is SGHTA and CDR2 is FQGNSA. Trimming took 6 bases from V and 6 from J, leaving 17 bases between them. In nucleotides, the CDR3 is TGTGCCAGCAGAACGCGGACCGGGACTAATGGCTACACCTTC. Amino acid sequence: CASRTRTGTNGYTF.

In regard to this clonotype: One end of the junction varies from germline; a read error may be responsible. The rearrangement joins TRBV28 to TRBJ2-5; D is uncertain. CDR1 is MDHEN and CDR2 is SYDVKM in the germline V gene. The CDR3 consists of 17 residues. Written as DNA, the CDR3 is TGTGCCGGCAGTCCTTCCTCGTGGACGGATAGCAATCAGCCCCAGTACTTC. Translated, it gives CAGSPSSWTDSNQPQYF.

This clonotype was seen only a few times. The chain is built from TRBV4-1 and TRBJ1-1; the match to TRBD1 covers 8 bases. V shed 4 bases, J shed 2 bases, and the junction held 12 bases outside the gene matches. Per germline, CDR1 MGHRA and CDR2 YSYEKL. The CDR3 length is 17 residues. This CDR3 is CASSLGQVRVVNTEAFF. DNA for the CDR3: TGCGCCAGCAGCCTGGGACAGGTCCGGGTGGTAAACACTGAAGCTTTCTTT.

This clonotype turned up a few times. The chain combines TRBV3-1 with TRBJ2-7; 7 bases align to TRBD2. This CDR3 is built from 16 residues. J lost 0 bases, V lost 3 bases, and 8 bases had no gene match. CDR1 is LGHDT, CDR2 YNNKEL, per germline (reference sequence). The CDR3 loop is CASSHAWGGSSYEQYF. The CDR3 DNA reads TGTGCCAGCAGCCACGCCTGGGGGGGGAGCTCCTACGAGCAGTACTTC.

This clonotype turned up a few times. The chain carries TRBV28 and TRBJ1-4; D not certain. V was trimmed by 6 bases and J by 8 bases, leaving 19 bases between them. The length of the CDR3 is 15 residues. CDR1 is MDHEN and CDR2 is SYDVKM in the germline V gene. The CDR3 is CASSPIDGRREKLFF. DNA of the CDR3: TGTGCCAGCAGCCCTATCGATGGGCGGAGGGAAAAACTGTTTTTT.

This clonotype was seen more than once but under ten times. This chain connects TRBV5-1 to TRBJ2-4, with TRBD2 matching over 7 bases. CDR1 is SGHRS, CDR2 YFSETQ, per germline. The CDR3 sequence is 18 residues long. Germline trimming cut 0 bases from V and 0 bases from J; bases unmatched to any gene: 9. CDR3 sequence reads: CASSLGVAGVLAKNIQYF. Written as DNA, the CDR3 is TGCGCCAGCAGCTTGGGGGTAGCGGGCGTTCTAGCCAAAAACATTCAGTACTTC.

This clonotype was seen a few times. The rearrangement links TRBV21-1 to TRBJ2-7; the table's D call of TRBD1 was not tested on the DNA. TRBV21-1 is listed as a pseudogene. CDR3 size: 16 residues. CDR3 sequence (DNA): TGTGCCAGCAGCAAAAAAGGGACAGGGAGCTCCTACGAGCAGTACTTC. It is translated as CASSKKGTGSSYEQYF.

This chain links TRBV28 with TRBJ2-5; tentative D call: TRBD2 (5 bases). Trimming pared 3 bases from V and 4 bases from J, leaving 24 bases between. The CDR3 extends over 18 amino acids. Looked up from germline, CDR1 is MDHEN and CDR2 is SYDVKM. The CDR3 nucleotides read TGTGCCAGCAGTTTTAGTTACGGGCAGGCGATACTAGGAGAGACCCAGTACTTC. This sequence encodes CASSFSYGQAILGETQYF.

Ten or more counts support this clonotype. The rearrangement links TRBV5-1 to TRBJ2-7, with a possible D match to TRBD2 (6 bases). Trimming shortened V by 7 bases and J by 7 bases, and 21 bases separated the two germline ends. Germline assignment: CDR1 SGHRS and CDR2 YFSETQ. CDR3 length: 14 residues. The CDR3 bases are TGCGCCAGCGGCAGGGAGGACGGCGCAGGAGAGCAGTACTTC. Its translation: CASGREDGAGEQYF.

The J gene is TRBJ2-5, the V gene TRBV28; 9 nucleotides match TRBD1. Germline trimming cut 3 bases from V and 2 bases from J; bases unmatched to any gene: 7. Germline V gene sequence: CDR1 MDHEN, CDR2 SYDVKM. The CDR3 length is 16 residues. CDR3 DNA: TGTGCCAGCAGTTTCGCCGGGACAGGGAAACAAGAGACCCAGTACTTC. Translating it yields CASSFAGTGKQETQYF. Full variable domain (remainder filled in from reference TRBV28 and TRBJ2-5): DVKVTQSSRYLVKRTGEKVFLECVQDMDHENMFWYRQDPGLGLRLIYFSYDVKMKEKGDIPEGYSVSREKKERFSLILESASTNQTSMYLCASSFAGTGKQETQYFGPGTRLLVL.

This clonotype has ten or more counts. J is TRBJ2-3 and V is TRBV4-1; TRBD2 matches at 8 bases. V was pared by 1 base and J by 2 bases, with 5 bases of the junction left unmatched. Per the germline V gene, CDR1 is MGHRA and CDR2 is YSYEKL. The CDR3 runs 16 residues. For the CDR3, the DNA is TGCGCCAGCAGCCAAGGAGTAGCGGGGCACACAGATACGCAGTATTTT. Protein sequence: CASSQGVAGHTDTQYF.

This clonotype has a count of ten or more. This rearrangement joins TRBV29-1 to TRBJ1-2, with D maybe TRBD1 (6 bases). The V gene's germline CDR1 is SQVTM and CDR2 ANQGSEA. The CDR3 runs to 15 residues. Trimming took off 6 bases at V and 7 bases at J, with 24 bases between the two ends. The CDR3 DNA sequence: TGCAGCGTCTATGAAGGAGGGGGGGGATTCTCTGGCTACACCTTC. Translated, it gives CSVYEGGGGFSGYTF. Looking up the rest from reference TRBV29-1 and TRBJ1-2 gives the full variable domain: SAVISQKPSRDICQRGTSLTIQCQVDSQVTMMFWYRQQPGQSLTLIATANQGSEATYESGFVIDKFPISRPNLTFSTLTVSNMSPEDSSIYLCSVYEGGGGFSGYTFGSGTRLTVV.

The gene calls are TRBV30 and TRBJ2-2, with D perhaps matching TRBD2 (6 bases). The length of the CDR3 is 14 residues. In germline, CDR1 is GTSNPN, CDR2 SVGIG (reference sequence). Between the trimmed V and J ends, which lost 3 bases and 1 base, there was a span of 9 bases. The CDR3 protein is CAWSAGLNTGELFF. DNA of the CDR3: TGTGCCTGGAGCGCGGGACTGAACACCGGGGAGCTGTTTTTT.

The sample holds many counts of this clonotype. The chain recombines TRBV5-1 with TRBJ2-1; D possibly uses TRBD1 or TRBD2 (5 bases each). The CDR3 is 14 residues long. V was shortened by 0 bases and J by 6 bases, with 10 bases between the two germline ends. From germline, CDR1 is SGHRS and CDR2 YFSETQ. The CDR3, as DNA: TGCGCCAGCAGCTTGGCCGGGGCTCCCAATGAGCAGTTCTTC. Protein: CASSLAGAPNEQFF.

V and J are TRBV20-1 and TRBJ2-7; D possibly corresponds to TRBD2 (6 bases). This CDR3 contains 14 residues. Germline loops: CDR1 DFQATT, CDR2 SNEGSKA (reference sequence). Trimming cost V 5 bases and J 0 bases, with 14 bases left between them. The CDR3 protein is CSAYSGTSSYEQYF. Written as DNA, the CDR3 is TGCAGTGCTTATAGCGGAACGAGCTCCTACGAGCAGTACTTC.

The chain carries TRBV6-5 and TRBJ1-6, with 10 bases that match TRBD1. The CDR3 sequence is 15 residues long. The germline gives CDR1 MNHEY, CDR2 SVGAGI. Trimming cost V 6 bases and J 8 bases; bases outside gene matches: 7. The CDR3 reads CASSLGQGRYSPLHF. Written as DNA, the CDR3 is TGTGCCAGCAGCTTGGGACAGGGGCGTTATTCACCCCTCCACTTT.